A single sample is the source of the 2 T cell receptor beta chains below, sequenced in a study of blood T cells in healthy people across ages. A second 7 to 11 cycle PCR used barcoded and J-beta primers. Via MiXCR, TCRdb re-called the 5' RACE reads, giving one row per CDR3 protein. The profile shows some 900,000 distinct CDR3 sequences, around 48% of them singletons. The sequenced sample consisted of blood. These receptors originate from a man in his thirties or forties in good health.

The chain recombines TRBV12-5 with TRBJ2-3; D call uncertain. The V and J ends lost 7 bases and 2 bases respectively, with 13 bases between them. The CDR3 totals 14 residues. The germline gives CDR1 LGHNT, CDR2 FRNRAP. The CDR3 DNA is TGTGCTAGTGCTCTTGGAGCCTACACAGATACGCAGTATTTT. Amino acid sequence: CASALGAYTDTQYF.

CDR3 DNA: TGTGCCAGCCACAAGCGGGGGGCGACAGATACGCAGTATTTT. This encodes CASHKRGATDTQYF. The chain recombines TRBV6-1 with TRBJ2-3; 9 nucleotides align to TRBD2. The V gene end was trimmed by 8 bases and the J gene end by 3 bases; junction bases not matched to a gene: 6. The CDR3 runs to 14 residues. Germline V lookup: CDR1 MNHNS, CDR2 SASEGT.